Here is one T cell receptor (beta chain) with its context. This record belongs to a study of blood T cell repertoires in COVID-19. Assay: immunoSEQ multiplex PCR; the TCRdb copy retains only in-frame clones and omits some. There are some 290,000 clones in the sample; roughly 89% occur only once, and around 0.98% lies in the top ten. This sequence was found in a woman between 40 and 55 years old with COVID-19, enrolled during active disease. The sequenced material came from peripheral blood.

The CDR3 nucleotides read TGTGCCAGCAGCCACCTGACAGGGAACTACAATGAGCAGTTCTTC. It yields the protein CASSHLTGNYNEQFF. The V call is TRBV7-8, the J call TRBJ2-1; 7 nucleotides agree with TRBD1. V was pared by 5 bases and J by 3 bases, with 7 bases of the junction left unmatched. The CDR3 extends over 15 amino acids. Looked up from germline, CDR1 is SGHVS and CDR2 is FQNEAQ.